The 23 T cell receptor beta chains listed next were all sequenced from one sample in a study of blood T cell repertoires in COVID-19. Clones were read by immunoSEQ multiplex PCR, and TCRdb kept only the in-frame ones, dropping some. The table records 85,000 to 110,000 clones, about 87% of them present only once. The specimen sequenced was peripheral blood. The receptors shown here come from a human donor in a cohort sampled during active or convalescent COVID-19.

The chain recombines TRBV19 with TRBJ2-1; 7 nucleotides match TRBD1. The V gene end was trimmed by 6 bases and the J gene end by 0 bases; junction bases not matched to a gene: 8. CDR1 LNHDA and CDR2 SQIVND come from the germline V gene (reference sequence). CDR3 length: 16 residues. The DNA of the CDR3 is TGTGCCAGTAGCCGGGACAGACCGAACTCCTACAATGAGCAGTTCTTC. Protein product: CASSRDRPNSYNEQFF.

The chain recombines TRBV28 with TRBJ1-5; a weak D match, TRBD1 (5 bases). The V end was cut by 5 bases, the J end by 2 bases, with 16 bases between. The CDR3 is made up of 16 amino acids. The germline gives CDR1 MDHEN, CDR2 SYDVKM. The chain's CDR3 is CASSPQPDSRNQPQHF. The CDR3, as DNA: TGTGCCAGCAGTCCTCAACCCGACAGCCGCAATCAGCCCCAGCATTTT.

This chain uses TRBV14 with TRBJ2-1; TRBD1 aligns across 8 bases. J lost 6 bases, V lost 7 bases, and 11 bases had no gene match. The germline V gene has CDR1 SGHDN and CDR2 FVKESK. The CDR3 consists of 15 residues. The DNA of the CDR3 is TGTGCCAGCACCCCGACAGGGGTTTCTTTCAATGAGCAGTTCTTC. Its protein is CASTPTGVSFNEQFF.

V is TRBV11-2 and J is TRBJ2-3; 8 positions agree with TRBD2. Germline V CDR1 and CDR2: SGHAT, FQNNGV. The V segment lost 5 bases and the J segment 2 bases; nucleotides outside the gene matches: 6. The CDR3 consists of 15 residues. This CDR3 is CASSQSGGNTDTQYF. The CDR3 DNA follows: TGTGCCAGCAGCCAAAGCGGGGGAAACACAGATACGCAGTATTTT. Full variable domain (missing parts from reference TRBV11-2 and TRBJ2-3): EAGVAQSPRYKIIEKRQSVAFWCNPISGHATLYWYQQILGQGPKLLIQFQNNGVVDDSQLPKDRFSAERLKGVDSTLKIQPAKLEDSAVYLCASSQSGGNTDTQYFGPGTRLTVL.

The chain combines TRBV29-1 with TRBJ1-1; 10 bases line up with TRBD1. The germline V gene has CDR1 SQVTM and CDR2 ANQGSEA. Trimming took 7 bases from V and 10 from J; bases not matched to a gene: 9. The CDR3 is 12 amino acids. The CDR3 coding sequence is TGCAGCGGAATTGGGGACAGGGGAGTAGCTTTCTTT. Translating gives CSGIGDRGVAFF.

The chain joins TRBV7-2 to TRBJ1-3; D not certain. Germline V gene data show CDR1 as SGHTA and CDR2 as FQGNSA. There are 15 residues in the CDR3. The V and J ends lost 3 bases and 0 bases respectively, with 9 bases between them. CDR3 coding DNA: TGTGCCAGCAGCTTTACATTGTTCTCTGGAAACACCATATATTTT. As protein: CASSFTLFSGNTIYF.

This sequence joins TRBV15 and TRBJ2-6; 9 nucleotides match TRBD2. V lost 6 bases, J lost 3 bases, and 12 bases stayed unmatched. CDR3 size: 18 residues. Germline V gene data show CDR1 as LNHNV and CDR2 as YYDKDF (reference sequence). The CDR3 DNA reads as TGTGCCACCAGGGACTCGGCGGGGGGGACTAGTGGGGCCAACGTCCTGACTTTC. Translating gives CATRDSAGGTSGANVLTF.

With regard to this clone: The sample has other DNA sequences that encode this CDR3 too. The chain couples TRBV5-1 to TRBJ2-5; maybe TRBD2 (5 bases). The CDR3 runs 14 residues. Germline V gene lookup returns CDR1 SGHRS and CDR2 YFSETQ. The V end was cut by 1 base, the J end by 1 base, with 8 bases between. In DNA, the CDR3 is TGCGCCAGCAGCTTGACGGGAATCCAAGAGACCCAGTACTTC. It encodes CASSLTGIQETQYF.

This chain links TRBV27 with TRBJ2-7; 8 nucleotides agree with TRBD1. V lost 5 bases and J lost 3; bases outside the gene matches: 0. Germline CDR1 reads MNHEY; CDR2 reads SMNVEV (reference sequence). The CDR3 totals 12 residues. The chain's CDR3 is CASSTGGYEQYF. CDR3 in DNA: TGTGCCAGCAGTACAGGGGGCTACGAGCAGTACTTC.

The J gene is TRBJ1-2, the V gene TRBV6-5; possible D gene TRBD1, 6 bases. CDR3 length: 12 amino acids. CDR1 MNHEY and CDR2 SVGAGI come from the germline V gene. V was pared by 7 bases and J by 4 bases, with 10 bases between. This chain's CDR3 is CASTPGAYGYTF. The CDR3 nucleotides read TGTGCCAGCACCCCAGGGGCCTATGGCTACACCTTC.

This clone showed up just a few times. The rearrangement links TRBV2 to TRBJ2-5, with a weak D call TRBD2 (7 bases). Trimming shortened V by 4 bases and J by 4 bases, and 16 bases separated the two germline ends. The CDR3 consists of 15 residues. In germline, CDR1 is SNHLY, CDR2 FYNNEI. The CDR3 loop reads CASSVSGGVRETQYF. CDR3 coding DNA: TGTGCCAGCAGTGTATCGGGGGGCGTTCGAGAGACCCAGTACTTC.

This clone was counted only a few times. CDR3 sequence (DNA): TGTGCCAGCCGAGACAGTTTTAGGGAAAAACTGTTTTTT. Translated, it gives CASRDSFREKLFF. The chain uses TRBV28 and TRBJ1-4; weak D call: TRBD1 (5 bases). Germline V gene sequence: CDR1 MDHEN, CDR2 SYDVKM. CDR3 length: 13 amino acids. V was shortened by 8 bases and J by 8 bases, with 15 bases between the two germline ends.

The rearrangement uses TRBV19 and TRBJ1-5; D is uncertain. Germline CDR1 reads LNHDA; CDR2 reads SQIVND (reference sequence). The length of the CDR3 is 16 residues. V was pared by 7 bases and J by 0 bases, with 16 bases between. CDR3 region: CASIRDPINSNQPQHF. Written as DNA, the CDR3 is TGTGCCAGTATCCGGGATCCTATCAATAGCAATCAGCCCCAGCATTTT.

The CDR3 DNA reads as TGTGCCAGCAGTCCCCGCAGGAATCAGCCCCAGCATTTT. Its protein is CASSPRRNQPQHF. The chain uses TRBV12-3 or TRBV12-4 and TRBJ1-5; D not resolved. The CDR3 has 13 amino acids. Trimming removed 5 bases from V and 4 bases from J, with 9 bases in between.

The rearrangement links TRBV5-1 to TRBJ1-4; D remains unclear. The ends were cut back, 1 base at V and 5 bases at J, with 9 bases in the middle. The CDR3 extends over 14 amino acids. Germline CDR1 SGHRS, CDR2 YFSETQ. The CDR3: CASSLNQNNEKLFF. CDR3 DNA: TGCGCCAGCAGCTTGAATCAGAACAATGAAAAACTGTTTTTT. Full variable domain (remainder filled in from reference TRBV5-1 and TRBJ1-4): KAGVTQTPRYLIKTRGQQVTLSCSPISGHRSVSWYQQTPGQGLQFLFEYFSETQRNKGNFPGRFSGRQFSNSRSEMNVSTLELGDSALYLCASSLNQNNEKLFFGSGTQLSVL.

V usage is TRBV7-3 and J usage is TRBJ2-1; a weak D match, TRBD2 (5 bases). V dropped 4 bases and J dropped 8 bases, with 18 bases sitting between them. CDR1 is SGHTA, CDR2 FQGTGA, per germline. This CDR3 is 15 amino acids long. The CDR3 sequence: CASSSSPRGLDEQFF. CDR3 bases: TGTGCCAGCAGCTCAAGTCCCCGAGGGTTGGATGAGCAGTTCTTC.

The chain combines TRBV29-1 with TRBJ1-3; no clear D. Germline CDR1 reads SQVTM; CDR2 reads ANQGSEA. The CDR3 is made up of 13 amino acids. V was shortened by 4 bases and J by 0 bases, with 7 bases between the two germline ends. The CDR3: CSVGWSSGNTIYF. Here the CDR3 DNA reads TGCAGCGTTGGGTGGAGCTCTGGAAACACCATATATTTT.

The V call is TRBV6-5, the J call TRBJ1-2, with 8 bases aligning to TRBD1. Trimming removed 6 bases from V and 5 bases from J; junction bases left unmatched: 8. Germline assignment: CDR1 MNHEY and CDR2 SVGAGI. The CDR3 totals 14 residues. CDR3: CASSKTGVVYGYTF. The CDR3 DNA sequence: TGTGCCAGCAGCAAGACAGGGGTTGTTTATGGCTACACCTTC.

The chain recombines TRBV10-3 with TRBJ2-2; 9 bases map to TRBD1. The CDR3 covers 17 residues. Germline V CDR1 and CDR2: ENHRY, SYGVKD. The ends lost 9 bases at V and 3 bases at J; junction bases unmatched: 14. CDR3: CAISTGTGNSDTGELFF. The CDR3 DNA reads TGTGCCATTTCGACCGGGACAGGGAATTCGGACACCGGGGAGCTGTTTTTT.

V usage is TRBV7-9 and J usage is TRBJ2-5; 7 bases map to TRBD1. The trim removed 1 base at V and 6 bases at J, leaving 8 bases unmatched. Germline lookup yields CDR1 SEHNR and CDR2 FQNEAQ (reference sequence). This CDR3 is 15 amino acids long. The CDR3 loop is CASSLGGGPQQTQYF. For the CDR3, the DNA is TGTGCCAGCAGCTTAGGAGGGGGCCCCCAGCAGACCCAGTACTTC.

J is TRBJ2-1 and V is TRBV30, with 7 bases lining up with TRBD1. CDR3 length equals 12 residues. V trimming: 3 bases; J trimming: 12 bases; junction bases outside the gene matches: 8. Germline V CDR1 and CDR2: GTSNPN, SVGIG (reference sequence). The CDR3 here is CAWRLNRDRQFF. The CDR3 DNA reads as TGTGCCTGGAGACTCAACCGGGACAGGCAGTTCTTC.

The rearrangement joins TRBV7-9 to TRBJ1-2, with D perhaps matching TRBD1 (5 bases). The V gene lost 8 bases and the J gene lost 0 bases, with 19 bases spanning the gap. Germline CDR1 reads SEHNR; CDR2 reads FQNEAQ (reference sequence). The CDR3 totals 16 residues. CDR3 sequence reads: CASLPPLGDSNYGYTF. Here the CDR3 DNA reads TGTGCCAGCCTCCCCCCGCTGGGGGACTCTAACTATGGCTACACCTTC. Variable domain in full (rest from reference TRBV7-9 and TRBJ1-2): DTGVSQNPRHKITKRGQNVTFRCDPISEHNRLYWYRQTLGQGPEFLTYFQNEAQLEKSRLLSDRFSAERPKGSFSTLEIQRTEQGDSAMYLCASLPPLGDSNYGYTFGSGTRLTVV.

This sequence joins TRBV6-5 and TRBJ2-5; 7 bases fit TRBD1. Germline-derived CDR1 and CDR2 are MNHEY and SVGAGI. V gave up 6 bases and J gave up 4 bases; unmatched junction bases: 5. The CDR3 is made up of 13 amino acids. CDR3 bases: TGTGCCAGCAGACGCCCAGGGGGAGAGACCCAGTACTTC. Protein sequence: CASRRPGGETQYF.